A selection of T cell receptor beta chains follows, all from one sample in a study of shared T cell receptors in the human thymus. Clones were read by immunoSEQ multiplex PCR, and TCRdb kept only the in-frame ones, dropping some. The sample has some 760,000 clones; approximately 85% are singletons. The data were also submitted as part of a second study, on human thymus T cells.

The sequenced sample was thymocytes. All receptors derive from a girl younger than two with a congenital heart defect. Each CDR3 is given with its conserved first and last residue. Each record gives: J gene, V gene, CDR3 protein.

j_gene: TRBJ2-1; v_gene: TRBV5-1; CDR3aa: CASSERGQGSGNEQFF
j_gene: TRBJ1-2; v_gene: TRBV5-5; CDR3aa: CASSSTSTGYYGYTF
j_gene: TRBJ1-2; v_gene: TRBV4-2; CDR3aa: CASSQGPDSAANYGYTF
j_gene: TRBJ1-2; v_gene: TRBV9; CDR3aa: CASRHSTGGYGYTF
j_gene: TRBJ1-1; v_gene: TRBV28; CDR3aa: CASNQSTRGSNTEAFF
j_gene: TRBJ1-6; v_gene: TRBV10-3; CDR3aa: CAIREPGKHYNSPLHF
j_gene: TRBJ1-5; v_gene: TRBV28; CDR3aa: CASQSGQGGNQPQHF
j_gene: TRBJ2-1; v_gene: TRBV29-1; CDR3aa: CSVERRGGEYNEQFF
j_gene: TRBJ2-5; v_gene: TRBV21-1; CDR3aa: CASSKCSIFRQGIETQYF
j_gene: TRBJ1-4; v_gene: TRBV11-2; CDR3aa: CASSLREEPGARMGKLFF
j_gene: TRBJ2-7; v_gene: TRBV15; CDR3aa: CATSRSGRGAQRYEQYF
j_gene: TRBJ2-1; v_gene: TRBV15; CDR3aa: CATSRDWRASGGSTPGEQFF
j_gene: TRBJ1-4; v_gene: TRBV6-6; CDR3aa: CASSYEAASLGKLFF
j_gene: TRBJ2-5; v_gene: TRBV19; CDR3aa: CASSIAQDRENQETQYF
j_gene: TRBJ2-1; v_gene: TRBV15; CDR3aa: CATSRLGRGGTQFF
j_gene: TRBJ2-3; v_gene: TRBV5-1; CDR3aa: CASSSRGLTGWFADTQYF
j_gene: TRBJ2-5; v_gene: TRBV27; CDR3aa: CASRPSCMAGKRPQETQYF
j_gene: TRBJ2-7; v_gene: TRBV7-9; CDR3aa: CASSPQGGEQYF
j_gene: TRBJ1-5; v_gene: TRBV7-2; CDR3aa: CASSAGLDRDQPQHF
j_gene: TRBJ1-1; v_gene: TRBV27; CDR3aa: CASLGVNTEAFF
j_gene: TRBJ2-1; v_gene: TRBV25-1; CDR3aa: CASSVNGSGEQFF
j_gene: TRBJ2-1; v_gene: TRBV2; CDR3aa: CATLGGGLAGGLTYNEQFF
j_gene: TRBJ1-5; v_gene: TRBV4-1; CDR3aa: CASSLPEGPQHF
j_gene: TRBJ2-7; v_gene: TRBV6-1; CDR3aa: CASSDSKTRGTGPSSYEQYF
j_gene: TRBJ1-3; v_gene: TRBV5-8; CDR3aa: CASSFPGYSGNTIYF
j_gene: TRBJ2-5; v_gene: TRBV4-1; CDR3aa: CASSQDRQGKETQYF
j_gene: TRBJ2-7; v_gene: TRBV5-1; CDR3aa: CAVSQGGEQYF
j_gene: TRBJ1-2; v_gene: TRBV9; CDR3aa: CASSVGAGIRGYTF
j_gene: TRBJ2-1; v_gene: TRBV20-1; CDR3aa: CSARSGNEQFF
j_gene: TRBJ2-3; v_gene: TRBV7-2; CDR3aa: CASSLALAGGPVNTQYF
j_gene: TRBJ2-1; v_gene: TRBV28; CDR3aa: CASRMTSGAYNEQFF
j_gene: TRBJ1-1; v_gene: TRBV7-4; CDR3aa: CASSPIKTGDMNTEAFF
j_gene: TRBJ2-1; v_gene: TRBV4-3; CDR3aa: CASSQDQGGQRGNNEQFF
j_gene: TRBJ2-3; v_gene: TRBV6-6; CDR3aa: CASSYSAGLADTQYF
j_gene: TRBJ1-1; v_gene: TRBV5-1; CDR3aa: CASSVTIRDRESGKAEAFF
j_gene: TRBJ1-1; v_gene: TRBV4-2; CDR3aa: CASSLETGTFNTEAFF
j_gene: TRBJ2-7; v_gene: TRBV10-3; CDR3aa: CAIRGSRDSYEQYF
j_gene: TRBJ1-5; v_gene: TRBV12-5; CDR3aa: CASGSHRVGNQPQHF
j_gene: TRBJ1-2; v_gene: TRBV5-1; CDR3aa: CASSLTEQGAFYNGYTF
j_gene: TRBJ2-5; v_gene: TRBV6-1; CDR3aa: CASSEVQGTGKGETQYF
j_gene: TRBJ1-1; v_gene: TRBV7-2; CDR3aa: CASSFLSAGNLNTEAFF
j_gene: TRBJ2-3; v_gene: TRBV9; CDR3aa: CASSAVAGGDSSTDTQYF
j_gene: TRBJ2-3; v_gene: TRBV5-4; CDR3aa: CASSLNDTQTDTQYF
j_gene: TRBJ2-6; v_gene: TRBV10-3; CDR3aa: CAIRLDRGKANVLTF
j_gene: TRBJ1-5; v_gene: TRBV19; CDR3aa: CASSRTGSYQPQHF
j_gene: TRBJ2-2; v_gene: TRBV2; CDR3aa: CARGDRRNTGELFF
j_gene: TRBJ1-2; v_gene: TRBV20-1; CDR3aa: CSASSRGYTF
j_gene: TRBJ1-1; v_gene: TRBV14; CDR3aa: CASSQGQAPHGHMNTEAFF
j_gene: TRBJ1-1; v_gene: TRBV28; CDR3aa: CASSPPGQTPSGAFF
j_gene: TRBJ2-4; v_gene: TRBV4-1; CDR3aa: CASSQQTGGLSKNIQYF
j_gene: TRBJ2-2; v_gene: TRBV4-2; CDR3aa: CASSQGGSSNTGELFF